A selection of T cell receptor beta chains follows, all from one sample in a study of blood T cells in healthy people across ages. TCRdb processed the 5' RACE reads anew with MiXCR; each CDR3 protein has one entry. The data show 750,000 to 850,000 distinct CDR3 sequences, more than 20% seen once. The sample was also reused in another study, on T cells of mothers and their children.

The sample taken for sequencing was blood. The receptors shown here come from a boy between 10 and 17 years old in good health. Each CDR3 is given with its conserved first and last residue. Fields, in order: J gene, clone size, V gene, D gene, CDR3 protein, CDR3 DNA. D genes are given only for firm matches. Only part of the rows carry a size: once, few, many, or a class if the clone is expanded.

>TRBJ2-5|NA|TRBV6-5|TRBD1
CASSYGQGVETQYF
TGTGCCAGCAGTTACGGTCAGGGGGTAGAGACCCAGTACTTC
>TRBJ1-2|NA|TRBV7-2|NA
CASSLAVQSSYGYTF
TGTGCCAGCAGCTTAGCGGTACAGTCAAGCTATGGCTACACCTTC
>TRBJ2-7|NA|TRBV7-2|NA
CASSSQGKQYF
TGTGCCAGCAGCTCGCAGGGCAAGCAGTACTTC
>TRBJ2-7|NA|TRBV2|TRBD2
CASSWSGGAPYEQYF
TGTGCCAGCAGCTGGAGCGGGGGGGCCCCCTACGAGCAGTACTTC
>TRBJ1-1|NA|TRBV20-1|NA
CITKPVVGRNTEAFF
TGCATCACCAAACCAGTCGTAGGGAGGAACACTGAAGCTTTCTTT
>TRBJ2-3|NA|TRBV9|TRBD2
CASSVASGVAVTDTQYF
TGTGCCAGCAGCGTAGCGAGCGGGGTGGCAGTGACAGATACGCAGTATTTT
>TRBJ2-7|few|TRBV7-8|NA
CASSLVRVTYEQYF
TGTGCCAGCAGCTTAGTAAGAGTGACCTACGAGCAGTACTTC
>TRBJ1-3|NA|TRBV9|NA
CASSWTGNSGNTIYF
TGTGCCAGCAGCTGGACGGGGAACTCTGGAAACACCATATATTTT
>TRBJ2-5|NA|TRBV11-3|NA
CASSSLAGAQETQYF
TGTGCCAGCAGCTCGTTGGCGGGGGCCCAAGAGACCCAGTACTTC
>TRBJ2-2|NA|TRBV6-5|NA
CASRRSGYTGELFF
TGTGCCAGCCGACGAAGCGGGTACACGGGGGAGCTGTTTTTT
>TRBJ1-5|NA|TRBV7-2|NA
CASSHTGTGKVDRPQHF
TGTGCCAGCAGCCATACTGGGACGGGGAAAGTTGATCGGCCCCAGCATTTT
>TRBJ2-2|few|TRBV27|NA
CASRTAYGGELFF
TGTGCCAGCAGAACCGCATATGGCGGGGAGCTGTTTTTT
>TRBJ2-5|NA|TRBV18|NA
CASSQRQARQETQYF
TGTGCCAGCTCACAAAGACAGGCCCGGCAAGAGACCCAGTACTTC
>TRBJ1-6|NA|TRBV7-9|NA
CASSAGGADGSPLHF
TGTGCCAGCAGCGCAGGCGGGGCCGACGGTTCACCCCTCCACTTT
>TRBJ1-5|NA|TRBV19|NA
CASSIWGDNSNQPQHF
TGTGCCAGTAGTATATGGGGGGACAATAGCAATCAGCCCCAGCATTTT
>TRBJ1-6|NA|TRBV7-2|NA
CASSLERGSNSPLHF
TGTGCCAGCAGCTTAGAACGGGGAAGTAATTCACCCCTCCACTTT
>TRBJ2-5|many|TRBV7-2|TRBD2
CASSLGLARETQYF
TGTGCCAGCAGCTTGGGACTAGCTCGAGAGACCCAGTACTTC
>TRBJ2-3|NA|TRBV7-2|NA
CASSFGGVRTDTQYF
TGTGCCAGCAGCTTTGGGGGTGTTAGGACAGATACGCAGTATTTT
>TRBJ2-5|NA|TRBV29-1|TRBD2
CSVSAGGPWETQYF
TGCAGCGTCTCAGCGGGAGGGCCTTGGGAGACCCAGTACTTC
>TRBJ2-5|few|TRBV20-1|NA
CSARDLLQGQETQYF
TGCAGTGCTAGAGATCTGTTACAGGGCCAAGAGACCCAGTACTTC
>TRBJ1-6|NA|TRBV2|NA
CASRDDKSPYNSPLHF
TGTGCCAGCAGGGATGACAAGAGCCCCTATAATTCACCCCTCCACTTT
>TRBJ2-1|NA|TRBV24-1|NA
CATSDLSESYNEQFF
TGTGCCACCAGTGATTTGTCGGAATCCTACAATGAGCAGTTCTTC
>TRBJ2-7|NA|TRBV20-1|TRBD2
CSARPRLAGTYEQYF
TGCAGTGCTAGACCCCGACTAGCGGGTACCTACGAGCAGTACTTC
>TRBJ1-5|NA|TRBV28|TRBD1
CASTRGQGRFNQPQHF
TGTGCCAGCACTAGGGGACAGGGGCGATTCAATCAGCCCCAGCATTTT
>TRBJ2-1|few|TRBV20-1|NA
CSARGQDPLELSYNEQLF
TGCAGTGCTAGAGGCCAGGACCCCCTAGAGCTCTCCTACAATGAGCAGCTCTTC
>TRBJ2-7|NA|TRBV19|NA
CASTQFAGSPSEQYF
TGTGCCAGTACCCAATTCGCGGGATCCCCCTCCGAGCAGTACTTC
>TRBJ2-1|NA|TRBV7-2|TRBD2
CASSWGVAGGFYNEQFF
TGTGCCAGCAGCTGGGGGGTAGCGGGAGGGTTCTACAATGAGCAGTTCTTC
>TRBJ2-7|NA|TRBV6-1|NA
CASSPYLLDYEQYF
TGTGCCAGCAGTCCCTACCTTCTAGACTACGAGCAGTACTTC
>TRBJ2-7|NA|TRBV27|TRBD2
CASSSILAAATYEQYF
TGTGCCAGCAGTTCTATCCTAGCGGCCGCTACCTACGAGCAGTACTTC